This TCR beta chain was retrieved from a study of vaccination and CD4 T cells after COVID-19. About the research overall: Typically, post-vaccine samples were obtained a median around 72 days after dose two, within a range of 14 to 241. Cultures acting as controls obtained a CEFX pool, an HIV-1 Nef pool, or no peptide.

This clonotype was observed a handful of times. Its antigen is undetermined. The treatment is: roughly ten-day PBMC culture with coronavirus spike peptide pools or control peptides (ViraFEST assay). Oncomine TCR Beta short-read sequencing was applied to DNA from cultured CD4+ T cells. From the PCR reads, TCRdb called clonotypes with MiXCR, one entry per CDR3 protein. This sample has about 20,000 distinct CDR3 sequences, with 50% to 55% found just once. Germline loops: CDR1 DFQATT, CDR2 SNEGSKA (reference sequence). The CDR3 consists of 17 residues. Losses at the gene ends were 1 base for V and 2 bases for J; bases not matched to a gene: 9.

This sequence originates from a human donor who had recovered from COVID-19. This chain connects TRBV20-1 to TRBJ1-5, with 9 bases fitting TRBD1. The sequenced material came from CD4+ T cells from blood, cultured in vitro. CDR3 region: CSARVGTGGRGNQPQHF. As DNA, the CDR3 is TGCAGTGCTAGAGTCGGCACAGGGGGCAGGGGCAATCAGCCCCAGCATTTT.